The clone carrying this TCR beta chain occurred a few times. In germline, CDR1 is MNHEY, CDR2 SVGAGI. The CDR3 consists of 16 residues. The V gene lost 2 bases and the J gene lost 4 bases, with 17 bases spanning the gap. This specimen comes from a study of identical twins. TCRdb processed the 5' RACE reads anew with MiXCR; each CDR3 protein has one entry. Found here are hundreds of thousands of distinct CDR3 sequences, about 14% of them singletons; the top ten hold about 9%. This TCR came from a woman aged 18-29 years in good health. The V gene is TRBV6-5, the J gene TRBJ1-1; tentative D call: TRBD1 (5 bases). Input material: memory (CD45RO+) T cells sorted from blood. In DNA, the CDR3 is TGTGCCAGCAGTTACGGTGGCCGGGGCGGAGGCACTGAAGCTTTCTTT. Encoded protein: CASSYGGRGGGTEAFF.